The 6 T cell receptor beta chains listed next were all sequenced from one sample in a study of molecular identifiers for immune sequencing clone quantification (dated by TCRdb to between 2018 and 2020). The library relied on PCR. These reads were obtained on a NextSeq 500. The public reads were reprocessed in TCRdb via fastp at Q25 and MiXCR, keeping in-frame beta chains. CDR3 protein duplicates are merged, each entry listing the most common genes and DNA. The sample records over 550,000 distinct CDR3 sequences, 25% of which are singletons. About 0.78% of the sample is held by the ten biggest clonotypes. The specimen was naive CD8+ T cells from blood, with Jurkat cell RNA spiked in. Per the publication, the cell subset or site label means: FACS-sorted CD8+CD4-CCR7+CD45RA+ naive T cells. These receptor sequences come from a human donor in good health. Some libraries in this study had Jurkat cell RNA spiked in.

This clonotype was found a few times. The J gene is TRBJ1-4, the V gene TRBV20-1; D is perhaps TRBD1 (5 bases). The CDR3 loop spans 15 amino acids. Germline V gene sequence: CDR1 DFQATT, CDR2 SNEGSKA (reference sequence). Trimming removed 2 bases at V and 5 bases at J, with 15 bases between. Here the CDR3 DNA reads TGCAGTGCTAGACCCGGGACCGAAGTGAATGAAAAACTGTTTTTT. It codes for CSARPGTEVNEKLFF.

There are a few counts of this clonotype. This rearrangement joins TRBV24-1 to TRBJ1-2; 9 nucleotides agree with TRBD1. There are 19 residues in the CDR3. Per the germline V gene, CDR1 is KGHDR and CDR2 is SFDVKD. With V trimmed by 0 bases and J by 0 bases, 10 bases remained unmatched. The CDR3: CATSDLGPGQGPPNYGYTF. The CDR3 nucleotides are TGTGCCACCAGTGATTTGGGTCCGGGACAGGGACCTCCTAACTATGGCTACACCTTC.

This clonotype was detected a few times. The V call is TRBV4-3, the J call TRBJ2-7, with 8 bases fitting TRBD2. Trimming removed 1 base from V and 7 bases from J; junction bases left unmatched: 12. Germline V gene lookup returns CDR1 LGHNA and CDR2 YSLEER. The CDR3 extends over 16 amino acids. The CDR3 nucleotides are TGCGCCAGCAGCCAAGTTACTGGCCCGGGGGGGAATGAGCAGTACTTC. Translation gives CASSQVTGPGGNEQYF.

CDR3 region: CASSQDRQGGLNYGYTF. As DNA, the CDR3 is TGCGCCAGCAGCCAAGATCGACAGGGAGGGCTTAACTATGGCTACACCTTC. The V gene is TRBV4-3, the J gene TRBJ1-2, with TRBD1 matching over 7 bases. V gave up 0 bases and J gave up 1 base; unmatched junction bases: 8. Germline assignment: CDR1 LGHNA and CDR2 YSLEER. This CDR3 is 17 amino acids long.

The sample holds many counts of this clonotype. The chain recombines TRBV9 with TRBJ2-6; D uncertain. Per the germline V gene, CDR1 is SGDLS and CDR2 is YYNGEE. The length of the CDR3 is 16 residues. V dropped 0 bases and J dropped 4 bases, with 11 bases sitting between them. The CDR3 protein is CASSVGQLSGANVLTF. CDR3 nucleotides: TGTGCCAGCAGCGTAGGGCAGCTGTCGGGGGCCAACGTCCTGACTTTC.

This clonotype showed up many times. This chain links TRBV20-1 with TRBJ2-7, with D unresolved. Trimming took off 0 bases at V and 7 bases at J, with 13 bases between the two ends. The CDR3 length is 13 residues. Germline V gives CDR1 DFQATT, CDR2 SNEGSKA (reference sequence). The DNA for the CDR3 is TGCAGTGCTAGAGATCCCATGTATGTGGAGCAGTACTTC. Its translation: CSARDPMYVEQYF.